Following are 30 T cell receptor beta chains from one sample sequenced in a study of metastatic and nonmetastatic thyroid tumors. MiXCR was used by TCRdb to re-call the PCR reads. The sample lists roughly 3,000 clones; roughly 27% were seen once. Ahead of thyroid surgery, no patient had received treatment of any kind. Sequenced material: tumor tissue. The receptor set was obtained from a female donor with papillary thyroid cancer or a benign thyroid nodule (not recorded which). Some clones in this sample may be carry-over from other donors' samples.

A few counts support this clone. The chain combines TRBV27 with TRBJ2-2; TRBD1 aligns across 7 bases. The V and J ends lost 6 bases and 3 bases, in that order; junction bases with no gene match: 7. The CDR3 covers 15 residues. CDR1 is MNHEY and CDR2 is SMNVEV in the germline V gene (reference sequence). The CDR3 here is CASSTGVVDTGELFF. For the CDR3, the DNA is TGTGCCAGCAGCACAGGGGTGGTTGACACCGGGGAGCTGTTTTTT.

The rearrangement joins TRBV15 to TRBJ1-2, with unresolved D. The CDR3 runs 16 residues. Germline loops: CDR1 LNHNV, CDR2 YYDKDF (reference sequence). Trimming left V 3 bases short and J 7 bases short, with 21 bases between. CDR3 sequence: CATSSTLWEKDCGYTF. CDR3 bases: TGTGCCACCAGCAGCACCCTGTGGGAGAAGGATTGTGGCTACACCTTC.

The rearrangement uses TRBV12-3 or TRBV12-4 and TRBJ2-2; TRBD2 aligns across 8 bases. The J segment lost 5 bases and the V segment lost 3 bases, leaving 5 bases of the junction unmatched. The CDR3 runs to 15 residues. The CDR3 loop is CASSFFGGGTGELFF. In nucleotides, the CDR3 is TGTGCCAGCAGTTTTTTCGGGGGGGGGACCGGGGAGCTGTTTTTT.

This clone occurred a few times. The genes are TRBV28 and TRBJ2-3; the D gene is possibly TRBD2 (5 bases). Trimming took 3 bases from V and 0 from J, leaving 10 bases between them. The CDR3 contains 15 residues. Germline V lookup: CDR1 MDHEN, CDR2 SYDVKM. CDR3 protein: CASSFSGTSTDTQYF. The CDR3, as DNA: TGTGCCAGCAGTTTTTCGGGAACTAGCACAGATACGCAGTATTTT.

This clone is judged medium-sized. The chain links TRBV27 to TRBJ1-1; 7 bases line up with TRBD1. Unmatched junction bases numbered 5, after V lost 6 bases and J lost 1 base. This CDR3 is built from 14 residues. Germline V gene lookup returns CDR1 MNHEY and CDR2 SMNVEV (reference sequence). CDR3 sequence (DNA): TGTGCCAGCAGCCGACAGGGCGGGAACACTGAAGCTTTCTTT. Translation: CASSRQGGNTEAFF.

This clone is categorized as large. This chain joins TRBV6-1 and TRBJ2-7; D possibly corresponds to TRBD2 (5 bases). Trimming shortened V by 5 bases and J by 0 bases, and 11 bases separated the two germline ends. The CDR3 extends over 14 amino acids. In germline, CDR1 is MNHNS, CDR2 SASEGT. The CDR3 reads CASSTSGTSYEQYF. The CDR3 bases are TGTGCCAGCAGTACGAGCGGAACCTCCTACGAGCAGTACTTC.

By frequency in the sample, this clone is large (0.1 to 1%). The V and J genes are TRBV20-1 and TRBJ1-6; a possible D gene is TRBD1 (5 bases). Germline V lookup: CDR1 DFQATT, CDR2 SNEGSKA (reference sequence). V was clipped by 5 bases and J by 7 bases, with 15 bases between them. The CDR3 is 14 amino acids. The CDR3 reads CSALGGTVNSPLHF. In nucleotides, the CDR3 is TGCAGTGCTCTGGGCGGGACGGTCAATTCACCCCTCCACTTT.

A single count supports this clone. The chain combines TRBV20-1 with TRBJ2-7; 7 nucleotides line up with TRBD1. Germline lookup yields CDR1 DFQATT and CDR2 SNEGSKA (reference sequence). This CDR3 comprises 14 residues. The trim removed 4 bases at V and 2 bases at J, leaving 8 bases unmatched. CDR3 in DNA: TGCAGTGCTACCAAACCGGGACAGACCTACGAGCAGTACTTC. Translated, it gives CSATKPGQTYEQYF.

The chain couples TRBV27 to TRBJ1-6; D possibly corresponds to TRBD1 (6 bases). This CDR3 region has 15 residues. The V and J ends lost 2 bases and 10 bases respectively, with 15 bases between them. Germline values: CDR1 MNHEY, CDR2 SMNVEV (reference sequence). This CDR3 is CASSLRWGAQSPLHF. CDR3 in DNA: TGTGCCAGCAGTTTAAGGTGGGGGGCTCAGTCACCCCTCCACTTT.

V and J are TRBV28 and TRBJ2-5, with D possibly being TRBD1 (6 bases). CDR3 length equals 13 residues. Germline-derived CDR1 and CDR2 are MDHEN and SYDVKM. V shed 6 bases and J shed 1 base, with 9 bases lying between them. CDR3 sequence: CASRKGGQETQYF. CDR3 bases: TGTGCCAGCAGAAAAGGGGGCCAAGAGACCCAGTACTTC.

CDR3 in DNA: TGCGCCAGCAGCCCCGGGACAGGGGGGACCGGGGAGCTGTTTTTT. Translated, it gives CASSPGTGGTGELFF. V is TRBV4-3 and J is TRBJ2-2, with 11 bases identical to TRBD1. The CDR3 loop spans 15 amino acids. From germline, CDR1 is LGHNA and CDR2 YSLEER. V trimming: 4 bases; J trimming: 5 bases; junction bases outside the gene matches: 3.

This clone is large by share. The chain recombines TRBV19 with TRBJ2-3; TRBD1 matches 7 bases. Germline lookup yields CDR1 LNHDA and CDR2 SQIVND (reference sequence). The CDR3 loop spans 15 amino acids. V dropped 3 bases and J dropped 4; count of bases not matched to a gene: 7. CDR3 nucleotides: TGTGCCAGTAGTATTCAGGGGGAGCTGTCAGATACGCAGTATTTT. It encodes CASSIQGELSDTQYF.

In this sample, this clone turned up a few times. V and J are TRBV27 and TRBJ2-1, with a weak D call TRBD1 (6 bases). Germline loops: CDR1 MNHEY, CDR2 SMNVEV (reference sequence). Trimming removed 1 base at V and 3 bases at J, with 10 bases between. This CDR3 region has 15 residues. In DNA, the CDR3 is TGTGCCAGCAGTTTATTGGACAGCTACTACAATGAGCAGTTCTTC. Translating it yields CASSLLDSYYNEQFF.

This clone ranks as medium-sized (0.01 to 0.1%). This chain joins TRBV5-5 and TRBJ1-5, with D possibly matching TRBD1 (6 bases). Trimming removed 4 bases at V and 7 bases at J, with 15 bases between. CDR3 length: 14 amino acids. Germline-derived CDR1 and CDR2 are SGHKS and YYEKEE (reference sequence). The CDR3 sequence is CASSPHTGRQPQHF. The CDR3 DNA sequence: TGTGCCAGCAGCCCCCACACAGGGCGCCAGCCCCAGCATTTT.

This clone was counted once. This sequence joins TRBV20-1 and TRBJ2-7, with TRBD1 matching 9 bases. CDR3 length: 16 residues. Germline CDR1 is DFQATT and CDR2 is SNEGSKA (reference sequence). J lost 0 bases, V lost 0 bases, and 6 bases had no gene match. CDR3 nucleotide sequence: TGCAGTGCTAGAGAGGACAGGGGCGCGAGCTCCTACGAGCAGTACTTC. Protein sequence: CSAREDRGASSYEQYF.

The gene calls are TRBV11-2 and TRBJ1-5; 7 nucleotides agree with TRBD1. Unmatched junction bases numbered 6, after V lost 5 bases and J lost 2 bases. The germline V gene has CDR1 SGHAT and CDR2 FQNNGV. CDR3 length: 15 amino acids. The DNA of the CDR3 is TGTGCCAGCAGCCACACAGGGGTGCGCAATCAGCCCCAGCATTTT. Its translation: CASSHTGVRNQPQHF.

The V and J genes are TRBV28 and TRBJ1-1; no reliable D call. This CDR3 has 16 amino acids. CDR1 MDHEN and CDR2 SYDVKM come from the germline V gene. Trimming shortened V by 4 bases and J by 7 bases, and 22 bases separated the two germline ends. The chain's CDR3 is CASSSVSRQLRGEAFF. The CDR3 coding sequence is TGTGCCAGCAGTTCAGTTTCTCGGCAGCTACGTGGTGAAGCTTTCTTT.

The chain joins TRBV12-3 or TRBV12-4 to TRBJ1-2, with 8 bases that match TRBD1. With V trimmed by 4 bases and J by 6 bases, 7 bases remained unmatched. The CDR3 runs 14 residues. The CDR3 loop is CASSYETGEDGYTF. CDR3 DNA: TGTGCCAGCAGTTACGAGACAGGGGAGGATGGCTACACCTTC.

The chain has TRBV4-1 and TRBJ2-7; D is possibly TRBD1 (6 bases). Between the trimmed V and J ends, which lost 1 base and 4 bases, there was a span of 14 bases. Germline loops: CDR1 MGHRA, CDR2 YSYEKL. This CDR3 comprises 15 residues. The CDR3 DNA reads TGCGCCAGCAGCCAAGTACCTGACAGGACTTACGAGCAGTACTTC. Translated, it gives CASSQVPDRTYEQYF.

This clone was counted only a few times. The chain recombines TRBV27 with TRBJ2-7; 9 bases fit TRBD1. This CDR3 has 13 residues. V was pared by 6 bases and J by 3 bases, with 3 bases of the junction left unmatched. Per the germline V gene, CDR1 is MNHEY and CDR2 is SMNVEV (reference sequence). The CDR3 is CASRDRGFYEQYF. In DNA form, the CDR3 reads TGTGCCAGCAGGGACAGGGGTTTCTACGAGCAGTACTTC.

This clone is medium-sized within its sample. The V call is TRBV7-2, the J call TRBJ1-4, with D maybe TRBD1 (5 bases). Trimming removed 1 base from V and 7 bases from J, with 10 bases in between. The germline V gene encodes CDR1 SGHTA and CDR2 FQGNSA. The CDR3 has 14 amino acids. CDR3 DNA sequence: TGTGCCAGCAGCTTAGGCCCAGGGAGTGAAAAACTGTTTTTT. Protein sequence: CASSLGPGSEKLFF.

A few counts support this clone. At one end the junction does not follow the germline gene, possibly because of a read error. This chain connects TRBV6-1 to TRBJ1-2, with D hard to call. The CDR3 has 12 amino acids. Germline CDR1 and CDR2: MNHNS and SASEGT. The CDR3 here is CASSEGQPPPRF. For the CDR3, the DNA is TGTGCCAGCAGTGAAGGTCAGCCCCCTCCCAGATTC.

This clone was recorded many times. The chain has TRBV6-1 and TRBJ2-5; possibly TRBD1 for D (5 bases). This CDR3 comprises 14 residues. Looked up from germline, CDR1 is MNHNS and CDR2 is SASEGT. The V gene lost 3 bases and the J gene lost 1 base, with 9 bases spanning the gap. CDR3 sequence reads: CASSDMGPQETQYF. The CDR3 region has the DNA TGTGCCAGCAGTGACATGGGGCCCCAAGAGACCCAGTACTTC.

This clone has just a few counts. The chain joins TRBV6-1 to TRBJ1-6; no reliable D call. From germline, CDR1 is MNHNS and CDR2 SASEGT. V was pared by 8 bases and J by 7 bases, with 9 bases between. The length of the CDR3 is 12 residues. The CDR3 DNA follows: TGTGCCAGCTTCGGGAGCAATTCACCCCTCCACTTT. The encoded protein is CASFGSNSPLHF.

This clone is labeled medium-sized. The chain links TRBV30 to TRBJ2-3; 12 nucleotides align to TRBD2. Germline V gene sequence: CDR1 GTSNPN, CDR2 SVGIG (reference sequence). V shed 3 bases and J 6 bases; nucleotides not matched to a gene: 13. The CDR3 sequence is 17 residues long. CDR3 in amino acids: CAWSGLAGRVRMDTQYF. The CDR3 nucleotides are TGTGCCTGGAGCGGACTAGCGGGAAGAGTGAGAATGGATACGCAGTATTTT.

CDR3 DNA: TGTGCCAGCAGCCATAGCGGGAGGGCCCCCGGGGAGCTGTTTTTT. Amino acids: CASSHSGRAPGELFF. The chain couples TRBV3-1 to TRBJ2-2; TRBD2 agrees at 11 bases. There are 15 residues in the CDR3. Germline V gives CDR1 LGHDT, CDR2 YNNKEL (reference sequence). V gave up 3 bases and J gave up 6 bases; unmatched junction bases: 3.

V is TRBV20-1 and J is TRBJ2-3, with 11 bases lining up with TRBD2. CDR3 length: 18 amino acids. The germline V gene has CDR1 DFQATT and CDR2 SNEGSKA (reference sequence). With 4 bases clipped from V and 4 bases from J, the junction kept 16 bases outside the gene matches. The CDR3 loop is CSATRQGSGRASADTQYF. The CDR3 DNA follows: TGCAGTGCTACCCGCCAAGGTAGCGGGAGGGCCTCAGCAGATACGCAGTATTTT.

The chain recombines TRBV28 with TRBJ2-5, with 10 nucleotides matching TRBD1. Germline V gene data show CDR1 as MDHEN and CDR2 as SYDVKM. Trimming removed 5 bases from V and 4 bases from J; junction bases left unmatched: 4. The CDR3 covers 14 residues. The CDR3: CASSRDRGTETQYF. CDR3 nucleotides: TGTGCCAGCAGTCGGGACAGGGGAACAGAGACCCAGTACTTC.

This clone was picked up a small number of times. This chain uses TRBV12-3 or TRBV12-4 with TRBJ1-3; 8 nucleotides line up with TRBD1. This CDR3 comprises 14 residues. The J segment lost 3 bases and the V segment lost 6 bases, leaving 4 bases of the junction unmatched. The CDR3, as DNA: TGTGCCAGCAGGAGGACAGGGATTGGAAACACCATATATTTT. Translating it yields CASRRTGIGNTIYF.

This chain joins TRBV12-3 or TRBV12-4 and TRBJ1-2; D is unclear. The CDR3 spans 14 residues. The V gene lost 1 base and the J gene lost 2 bases, with 8 bases spanning the gap. The CDR3: CASSLGSPNYGYTF. The CDR3 DNA reads as TGTGCCAGCAGTTTAGGAAGTCCAAACTATGGCTACACCTTC.